Shown below are 22 T cell receptor beta chains from a single sample sequenced in a study of T cell responses to AZD1222 COVID-19 vaccine. Clones were read by immunoSEQ multiplex PCR, and TCRdb kept only the in-frame ones, dropping some. The sample lists 100,000 to 150,000 clones, more than 75% occurring once. Source: peripheral blood, taken on day 0 of AZD1222 vaccination. The origin of the receptors is an adult in good health.

The chain has TRBV11-3 and TRBJ2-7; 13 bases are shared with TRBD2. J lost 3 bases, V lost 3 bases, and 2 bases had no gene match. Germline V gene sequence: CDR1 SGHNT, CDR2 YENEEA. CDR3 length equals 15 residues. CDR3 amino acids: CASSFGTSGVYEQYF. The CDR3 nucleotides read TGTGCCAGCAGCTTTGGGACTAGCGGGGTCTACGAGCAGTACTTC.

The genes are TRBV11-2 and TRBJ1-1, with unresolved D. Germline assignment: CDR1 SGHAT and CDR2 FQNNGV. With 1 base removed from V and 5 bases from J, the gap between germline ends came to 8 bases. The CDR3 length is 13 residues. The CDR3 region has the DNA TGTGCCAGCAGCTTAGGGGCCCGTACTGAAGCTTTCTTT. Translation: CASSLGARTEAFF.

This clone was seen once. This chain connects TRBV3-1 (or the pseudogene TRBV3-2) to TRBJ2-5, with 9 bases aligning to TRBD2. With V trimmed by 4 bases and J by 9 bases, 6 bases remained unmatched. This CDR3 is 13 amino acids long. Per germline, CDR1 LGHDT and CDR2 YNNKEL (reference sequence). The CDR3: CASSPREGEAQYF. The CDR3 coding sequence is TGTGCCAGCAGCCCGCGGGAGGGGGAGGCCCAGTACTTC.

The rearrangement links TRBV6-5 to TRBJ1-2, with TRBD1 matching 9 bases. CDR3 length equals 11 residues. In germline, CDR1 is MNHEY, CDR2 SVGAGI. V trimming: 10 bases; J trimming: 8 bases; junction bases outside the gene matches: 5. This CDR3 reads CATYRGHGYTF. Written as DNA, the CDR3 is TGTGCCACCTACAGGGGGCACGGCTACACCTTC.

The rearrangement uses TRBV12-3 or TRBV12-4 and TRBJ2-7; unclear D gene. V gave up 6 bases and J gave up 3 bases, with 12 bases separating them. CDR3 size: 13 residues. CDR3 sequence reads: CASSPGYYYEQYF. The CDR3 DNA follows: TGTGCCAGCAGCCCCGGATACTACTACGAGCAGTACTTC.

This chain links TRBV18 with TRBJ2-3; no clear D. The CDR3 is made up of 11 amino acids. Between the trimmed V and J ends, which lost 3 bases and 8 bases, there was a span of 6 bases. Germline V lookup: CDR1 KGHSH, CDR2 LQKENI. This CDR3 is CASSPPGTQYF. The CDR3 DNA follows: TGTGCCAGCTCACCCCCGGGTACGCAGTATTTT.

This clone was seen a few times. V usage is TRBV6-2 or TRBV6-3 and J usage is TRBJ1-1, with D possibly TRBD1 on 5 matching bases. This CDR3 has 15 amino acids. Trimming removed 1 base from V and 5 bases from J, with 14 bases in between. Germline values: CDR1 MNHEY, CDR2 SVGEGT. CDR3: CASSYWDLPGTEAFF. The CDR3 DNA sequence: TGTGCCAGCAGTTACTGGGACCTCCCAGGAACTGAAGCTTTCTTT.

In its sample, this clone was seen once. V gene TRBV12-5 combines with J gene TRBJ2-3; the D is unclear. CDR3 size: 14 residues. V was trimmed by 1 base and J by 6 bases, leaving 11 bases between them. In germline, CDR1 is LGHNT, CDR2 FRNRAP. CDR3 amino acids: CASGLEYQSDTQYF. CDR3 in DNA: TGTGCTAGTGGTTTGGAGTACCAATCGGATACGCAGTATTTT.

This CDR3 is CASSFLRRQPQHF. Written as DNA, the CDR3 is TGTGCCAGCAGTTTTCTTAGGCGCCAGCCCCAGCATTTT. The chain employs TRBV12-3 or TRBV12-4 and TRBJ1-5; the D is unclear. The CDR3 sequence is 13 residues long. V was shortened by 3 bases and J by 7 bases, with 10 bases between the two germline ends.

The rearrangement links TRBV3-1 (or the pseudogene TRBV3-2) to TRBJ1-6, with 7 nucleotides matching TRBD1. After removal of 5 bases from V and 7 bases from J, the junction contained 2 bases not matched to a gene. The CDR3 runs 13 residues. CDR1 is LGHDT, CDR2 YNNKEL, per germline (reference sequence). CDR3 amino acids: CASSAGGNSPLHF. The CDR3 DNA follows: TGTGCCAGCAGCGCAGGGGGGAATTCACCCCTCCACTTT.

J is TRBJ1-2 and V is TRBV7-3; 7 nucleotides align to TRBD1. This CDR3 is 13 amino acids long. V was clipped by 5 bases and J by 7 bases; unmatched bases: 7. The germline V gene encodes CDR1 SGHTA and CDR2 FQGTGA. The CDR3 coding sequence is TGTGCCAGCAGCATACAGGGGACCGGTGGCTACACCTTC. Translating gives CASSIQGTGGYTF.

The chain uses TRBV2 and TRBJ2-7; 10 bases are shared with TRBD1. The CDR3 sequence is 14 residues long. Trimming at V came to 8 bases and at J to 4 bases, leaving 8 bases not matched to a gene. Germline V lookup: CDR1 SNHLY, CDR2 FYNNEI. CDR3 in amino acids: CASRTGGGVYEQYF. CDR3 bases: TGTGCCAGCCGGACAGGGGGGGGAGTTTACGAGCAGTACTTC. Full variable domain (remainder filled in from reference TRBV2 and TRBJ2-7): EPEVTQTPSHQVTQMGQEVILRCVPISNHLYFYWYRQILGQKVEFLVSFYNNEISEKSEIFDDQFSVERPDGSNFTLKIRSTKLEDSAMYFCASRTGGGVYEQYFGPGTRLTVT.

Note on this clone: A read error may produce the germline difference seen at one junction end. This chain links TRBV7-7 with TRBJ1-3, with 11 bases aligning to TRBD1. Per germline, CDR1 SSHAT and CDR2 FNYEAQ (reference sequence). The CDR3 loop spans 15 amino acids. CDR3 in amino acids: CASSADRGLGNTIYF. The CDR3 nucleotides read TGTGCTAGCAGCGCGGACAGGGGGCTTGGGAACACCATATATTTT.

The CDR3 DNA follows: TGTGCCAGCAGCCCCCAATCAACATATGGTGAGCAGTTCTTC. Translating it yields CASSPQSTYGEQFF. The chain combines TRBV27 with TRBJ2-1; D gene ambiguous. Per the germline V gene, CDR1 is MNHEY and CDR2 is SMNVEV (reference sequence). The V gene lost 6 bases and the J gene lost 9 bases, with 18 bases spanning the gap. The CDR3 extends over 14 amino acids.

CDR3 residues: CASSPSSGGAVDTQYF. The CDR3 nucleotides are TGTGCCAGTAGTCCGTCTAGCGGGGGGGCCGTAGATACGCAGTATTTT. The chain is built from TRBV19 and TRBJ2-3, with 12 bases fitting TRBD2. This CDR3 has 16 residues. After removal of 5 bases from V and 5 bases from J, the junction contained 8 bases not matched to a gene. CDR1 and CDR2 (germline): LNHDA, SQIVND (reference sequence).

The chain uses TRBV5-1 and TRBJ1-1; no clear D. CDR3 length: 16 amino acids. The V gene lost 4 bases and the J gene lost 1 base, with 17 bases spanning the gap. Germline V CDR1 and CDR2: SGHRS, YFSETQ. Here the CDR3 reads CASSKTPGAGNTEAFF. The CDR3 DNA follows: TGCGCCAGCAGCAAAACCCCAGGAGCTGGGAACACTGAAGCTTTCTTT.

J is TRBJ1-6 and V is TRBV28; no firm D call. The CDR3 extends over 15 amino acids. Germline V gives CDR1 MDHEN, CDR2 SYDVKM. V lost 7 bases and J 5 bases, leaving 15 bases between the germline ends. The CDR3 DNA reads TGTGCCAGCACTTCCCCGGACGGTCATAATTCACCCCTCCACTTT. This gives the protein CASTSPDGHNSPLHF.

The chain uses TRBV5-1 and TRBJ2-7; 8 bases map to TRBD2. Germline V gives CDR1 SGHRS, CDR2 YFSETQ. There are 15 residues in the CDR3. With V trimmed by 3 bases and J by 0 bases, 5 bases remained unmatched. The CDR3 here is CASSSLAGSSYEQYF. The CDR3 DNA reads as TGCGCCAGCAGCTCCTTAGCGGGGAGCTCCTACGAGCAGTACTTC.

CDR3 loop: CASTASGGWETQYF. CDR3 DNA: TGTGCCAGCACCGCAAGCGGGGGGTGGGAGACCCAGTACTTC. J is TRBJ2-5 and V is TRBV2; 9 bases agree with TRBD2. Germline-derived CDR1 and CDR2 are SNHLY and FYNNEI. V lost 7 bases and J lost 5; bases outside the gene matches: 8. The CDR3 covers 14 residues.

The gene calls are TRBV27 and TRBJ1-1; D is undetermined. CDR3 length: 13 residues. CDR1 is MNHEY and CDR2 is SMNVEV in the germline V gene (reference sequence). V dropped 3 bases and J dropped 4 bases, with 9 bases sitting between them. The CDR3 loop reads CASSFSGITEAFF. The CDR3 region has the DNA TGTGCCAGCAGTTTTTCGGGTATCACTGAAGCTTTCTTT.

This clone was found many times. This chain connects TRBV5-1 to TRBJ1-2; TRBD1 matches 8 bases. This CDR3 comprises 17 residues. Germline-derived CDR1 and CDR2 are SGHRS and YFSETQ. The V and J ends lost 5 bases and 6 bases, in that order; junction bases with no gene match: 18. The CDR3 here is CASRDHPGRQGKDGYTF. Here the CDR3 DNA reads TGCGCCAGCAGAGACCATCCCGGGAGACAGGGGAAGGATGGCTACACCTTC.

The chain combines TRBV7-3 with TRBJ2-3, with 7 bases identical to TRBD2. The CDR3 consists of 14 residues. The germline gives CDR1 SGHTA, CDR2 FQGTGA. Trimming removed 8 bases from V and 5 bases from J; junction bases left unmatched: 10. CDR3 DNA sequence: TGTGCCAGCTCTAGCGGCCCCGCGGGAGATACGCAGTATTTT. Translated, it gives CASSSGPAGDTQYF.